The rows below give T cell receptor beta chains drawn from one sample of a study of CD8+ T cells in alopecia areata. Using immunoSEQ multiplex PCR, the repertoire was profiled, and TCRdb retains in-frame clones only, with some absent. This repertoire shows fewer than 200,000 clones, roughly 64% found once; its top ten account for approximately 12%. Sequenced material: CD8+ T cells sorted from blood, taken at week 24, from a patient treated with tofacitinib. Receptors originate from a human donor with alopecia areata. The CDR3 runs from the conserved cysteine through the conserved F or W. A D gene is named only where the DNA matches it firmly. Size values are once, few and many counts, or a class for expanded clones, and some rows have none.

j_call d_call clone_size v_call cdr3_aa cdr3_nt
TRBJ2-6 - - TRBV5-6 CASSLWYSGANVLTF TGTGCCAGCAGCTTGTGGTATTCTGGGGCCAACGTCCTGACTTTC
TRBJ2-7 - - TRBV4-1 CASSQEVGGGSYEQYF TGCGCCAGCAGCCAAGAAGTCGGGGGAGGCTCCTACGAGCAGTACTTC
TRBJ1-5 TRBD1 - TRBV7-9 CASSGTGTGNQPQHF TGTGCCAGCAGCGGGACCGGGACAGGGAATCAGCCCCAGCATTTT
TRBJ2-3 TRBD1 - TRBV9 CASRGKGGIGTDTQYF TGTGCCAGCAGGGGAAAAGGGGGCATCGGCACAGATACGCAGTATTTT
TRBJ2-7 - few TRBV29-1 CSARGGQTSYEQYF TGCAGCGCCCGCGGCGGACAGACCTCCTACGAGCAGTACTTC
TRBJ2-1 TRBD2 - TRBV7-2 CASSLISPLAGGRYNEQFF TGTGCCAGCAGCCTGATATCCCCTCTAGCGGGGGGGCGCTACAATGAGCAGTTCTTC
TRBJ2-5 - - TRBV5-6 CASSLVSQETQYF TGTGCCAGCAGCTTGGTCAGCCAAGAGACCCAGTACTTC
TRBJ2-3 TRBD2 - TRBV9 CASSVWGGSTDTQYF TGTGCCAGCAGCGTATGGGGGGGTAGCACAGATACGCAGTATTTT
TRBJ1-5 - - TRBV4-1 CASSRDSNQPQHF TGCGCCAGCAGCCGGGACAGCAATCAGCCCCAGCATTTT
TRBJ2-7 TRBD1 - TRBV2 CASIPATRDRVYEQYF TGTGCCAGCATCCCTGCTACCCGGGACAGGGTCTACGAGCAGTACTTC
TRBJ1-2 - - TRBV7-9 CASSLGLGYGYTF TGTGCCAGCAGCTTAGGGTTGGGCTATGGCTACACCTTC
TRBJ2-1 TRBD2 - TRBV7-9 CASSLSGGYNEQFF TGTGCCAGCAGCCTCAGCGGGGGCTACAATGAGCAGTTCTTC
TRBJ2-7 - - TRBV2 CASSARTLRVNEQYF TGTGCCAGCAGTGCGAGGACCCTGAGGGTGAACGAGCAGTACTTC
TRBJ1-1 TRBD1 - TRBV2 CASSGDRGFNTEAFF TGTGCCAGCAGTGGGGACAGGGGTTTTAACACTGAAGCTTTCTTT
TRBJ1-5 - few TRBV4-2 CASSTTGASNQPQHF TGTGCCAGCAGCACCACCGGTGCAAGCAATCAGCCCCAGCATTTT
TRBJ1-1 - - TRBV13 CASSLGQMNTEAFF TGTGCCAGCAGCTTAGGGCAGATGAACACTGAAGCTTTCTTT
TRBJ2-2 TRBD2 - TRBV28 CASHTNGLVGTGELFF TGTGCCAGCCACACCAACGGACTAGTTGGGACCGGGGAGCTGTTTTTT
TRBJ2-1 - - TRBV9 CASSVGRNEQFF TGTGCCAGCAGCGTGGGTCGCAATGAGCAGTTCTTC
TRBJ2-7 TRBD2 - TRBV29-1 CSVGLAGVFYEQYF TGCAGCGTTGGGCTAGCGGGGGTTTTCTACGAGCAGTACTTC
TRBJ2-1 - - TRBV25-1 CASSLTRGNEQFF TGTGCCAGCAGCCTCACCCGGGGTAATGAGCAGTTCTTC
TRBJ1-1 - - TRBV13 CASSLGRSLNTEAFF TGTGCCAGCAGCTTAGGCCGGTCGCTTAACACTGAAGCTTTCTTT
TRBJ1-1 TRBD1 - TRBV7-9 CASSSTGVAEAFF TGTGCCAGCAGCTCGACAGGGGTGGCTGAAGCTTTCTTT
TRBJ2-3 - - TRBV6-5 CASSQLGLADTQYF TGTGCCAGCAGCCAACTAGGGCTCGCAGATACGCAGTATTTT
TRBJ1-5 - - TRBV4-1 CASSQDTGPNQPQHF TGCGCCAGCAGCCAAGACACAGGCCCAAATCAGCCCCAGCATTTT
TRBJ2-1 - - TRBV7-6 CASSLSGEQFF TGTGCCAGCAGCTTATCTGGTGAGCAGTTCTTC
TRBJ1-5 - - TRBV19 CASRRGGSNQPQHF TGTGCCAGTAGAAGGGGAGGCAGCAATCAGCCCCAGCATTTT
TRBJ2-1 TRBD1 - TRBV15 CATSEPRTGLNEQFF TGTGCCACCAGCGAACCAAGGACAGGGCTCAATGAGCAGTTCTTC
TRBJ2-5 - few TRBV19 CASSLTAGTLQETQYF TGTGCCAGTAGCCTAACCGCCGGGACGCTACAAGAGACCCAGTACTTC
TRBJ2-7 - - TRBV7-9 CASSSTAYEQYF TGTGCCAGCAGCTCTACGGCCTACGAGCAGTACTTC
TRBJ2-7 - - TRBV11-2 CASSSRLDGEQYF TGTGCCAGCAGCTCGCGACTAGATGGTGAGCAGTACTTC
TRBJ2-6 TRBD1 - TRBV7-9 CASSLWDRRPDGANVLTF TGTGCCAGCAGCTTATGGGACAGAAGGCCGGATGGGGCCAACGTCCTGACTTTC
TRBJ2-7 - - TRBV7-2 CASSLVEGTYEQYF TGTGCCAGCAGCTTAGTCGAGGGTACCTACGAGCAGTACTTC
TRBJ2-7 TRBD1 once TRBV27 CASSKSQGAREQYF TGTGCCAGCAGCAAATCTCAGGGGGCGAGGGAGCAGTACTTC
TRBJ2-5 - - TRBV7-6 CASSPLSGQETQYF TGTGCCAGCAGCCCCCTTTCGGGGCAAGAGACCCAGTACTTC
TRBJ1-2 - many TRBV9 CASSVVGSANYGYTF TGTGCCAGCAGCGTAGTCGGCAGCGCAAACTATGGCTACACCTTC
TRBJ1-2 - few TRBV27 CASSLFAGYGYTF TGTGCCAGCAGTTTATTTGCGGGGTATGGCTACACCTTC
TRBJ1-4 - - TRBV30 CARQGSTNEKLFF TGTGCCCGGCAGGGGTCAACTAATGAAAAACTGTTTTTT
TRBJ2-3 TRBD2 - TRBV6-1 CASRPSGGAADTQYF TGTGCCAGCAGACCTAGCGGGGGGGCAGCAGATACGCAGTATTTT
TRBJ1-2 - - TRBV29-1 CSVRQSYGYTF TGCAGCGTTCGACAATCCTATGGCTACACCTTC
TRBJ2-7 - - TRBV13 CASSSRQAPYEQYF TGTGCCAGCAGCTCCCGACAGGCCCCCTACGAGCAGTACTTC
TRBJ2-5 - - TRBV5-1 CASSLAVGYQETQYF TGCGCCAGCAGCTTGGCGGTGGGGTACCAAGAGACCCAGTACTTC
TRBJ1-5 - - TRBV27 CASSPSGGNQPQHF TGTGCCAGCAGCCCCTCGGGAGGCAATCAGCCCCAGCATTTT
TRBJ2-5 - - TRBV5-6 CASSGGTAPALTQYF TGTGCCAGCAGCGGGGGGACCGCTCCCGCTTTGACCCAGTACTTC
TRBJ2-3 - - TRBV11-2 CASSLSDTQYF TGTGCCAGCAGCTTATCCGATACGCAGTATTTT
TRBJ2-5 - few TRBV29-1 CSVVWRGTETQYF TGCAGCGTTGTATGGCGGGGAACGGAGACCCAGTACTTC
TRBJ2-2 - many TRBV7-2 CASSTPDSTITGELFF TGTGCCAGCAGCACCCCGGACAGTACAATCACCGGGGAGCTGTTTTTT
TRBJ2-5 - - TRBV7-9 CASSPRASQETQYF TGTGCCAGCAGCCCAAGGGCCTCCCAAGAGACCCAGTACTTC
TRBJ1-4 - - TRBV9 CASSVMDSLVNEKLFF TGTGCCAGCAGCGTAATGGACAGTCTGGTTAATGAAAAACTGTTTTTT
TRBJ2-7 - few TRBV5-1 CASSIQVDRGEQYF TGCGCCAGCAGCATCCAAGTTGACAGAGGCGAGCAGTACTTC
TRBJ2-5 - - TRBV5-1 CASSPTTSGLQETQYF TGCGCCAGCAGCCCAACGACCTCGGGTCTCCAAGAGACCCAGTACTTC